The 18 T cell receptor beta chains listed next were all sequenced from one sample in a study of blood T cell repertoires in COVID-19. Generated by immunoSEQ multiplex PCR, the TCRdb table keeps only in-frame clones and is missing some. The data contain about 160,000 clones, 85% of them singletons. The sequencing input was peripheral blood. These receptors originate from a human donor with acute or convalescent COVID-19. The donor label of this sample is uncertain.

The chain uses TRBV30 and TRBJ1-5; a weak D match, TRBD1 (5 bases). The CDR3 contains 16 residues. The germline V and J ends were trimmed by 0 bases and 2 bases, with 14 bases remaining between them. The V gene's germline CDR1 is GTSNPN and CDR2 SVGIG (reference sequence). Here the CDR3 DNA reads TGTGCCTGGAGTGTCGGGGGGTCCAACCGCAATCAGCCCCAGCATTTT. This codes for CAWSVGGSNRNQPQHF.

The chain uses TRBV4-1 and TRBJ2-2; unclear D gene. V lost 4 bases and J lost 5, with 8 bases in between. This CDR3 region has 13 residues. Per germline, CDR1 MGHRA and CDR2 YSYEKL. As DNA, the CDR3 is TGCGCCAGCAGCCGCGGAGAGACCGGGGAGCTGTTTTTT. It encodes CASSRGETGELFF.

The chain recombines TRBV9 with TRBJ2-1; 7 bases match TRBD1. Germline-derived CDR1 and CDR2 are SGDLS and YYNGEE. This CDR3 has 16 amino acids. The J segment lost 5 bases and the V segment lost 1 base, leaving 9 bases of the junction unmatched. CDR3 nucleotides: TGTGCCAGCAGCGTACAGGGGGTAATTTGGGACAATGAGCAGTTCTTC. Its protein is CASSVQGVIWDNEQFF.

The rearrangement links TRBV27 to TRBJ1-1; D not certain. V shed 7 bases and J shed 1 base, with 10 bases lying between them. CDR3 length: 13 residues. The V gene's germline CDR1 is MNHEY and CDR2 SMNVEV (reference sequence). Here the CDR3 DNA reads TGTGCCAGCATGGACTTCGCGAACACTGAAGCTTTCTTT. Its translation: CASMDFANTEAFF.

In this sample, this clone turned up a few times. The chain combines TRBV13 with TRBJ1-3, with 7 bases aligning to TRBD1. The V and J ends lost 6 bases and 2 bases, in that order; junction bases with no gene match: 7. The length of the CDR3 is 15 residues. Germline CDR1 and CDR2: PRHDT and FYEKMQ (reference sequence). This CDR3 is CASSDLRGPGNTIYF. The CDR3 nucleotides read TGTGCCAGCAGTGATCTGAGGGGGCCTGGAAACACCATATATTTT.

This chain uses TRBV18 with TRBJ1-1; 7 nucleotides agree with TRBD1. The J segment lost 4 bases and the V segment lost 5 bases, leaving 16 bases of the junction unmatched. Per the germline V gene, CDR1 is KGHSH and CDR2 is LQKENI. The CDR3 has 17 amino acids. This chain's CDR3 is CASSINGAGGKSTEAFF. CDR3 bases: TGTGCCAGCTCAATCAATGGGGCAGGGGGGAAGAGCACTGAAGCTTTCTTT.

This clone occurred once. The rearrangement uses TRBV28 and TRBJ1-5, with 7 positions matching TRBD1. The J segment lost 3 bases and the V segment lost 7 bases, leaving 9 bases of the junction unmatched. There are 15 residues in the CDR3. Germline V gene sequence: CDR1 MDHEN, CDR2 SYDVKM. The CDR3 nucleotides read TGTGCCAGCAAATTAGGCGACAGGGACAATCAGCCCCAGCATTTT. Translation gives CASKLGDRDNQPQHF.

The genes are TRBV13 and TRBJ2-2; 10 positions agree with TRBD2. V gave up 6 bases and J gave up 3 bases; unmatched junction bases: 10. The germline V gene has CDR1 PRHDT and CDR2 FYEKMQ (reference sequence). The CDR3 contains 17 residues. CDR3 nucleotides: TGTGCCAGCAGTTTACCCCGAGCGGGGGGGGACACCGGGGAGCTGTTTTTT. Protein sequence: CASSLPRAGGDTGELFF.

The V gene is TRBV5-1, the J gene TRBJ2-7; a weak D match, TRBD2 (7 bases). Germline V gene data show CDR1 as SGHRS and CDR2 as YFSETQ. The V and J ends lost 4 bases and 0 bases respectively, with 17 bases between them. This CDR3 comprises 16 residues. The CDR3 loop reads CASSPTPGGSSYEQYF. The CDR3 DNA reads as TGCGCCAGCAGCCCAACCCCGGGGGGCTCCTCCTACGAGCAGTACTTC.

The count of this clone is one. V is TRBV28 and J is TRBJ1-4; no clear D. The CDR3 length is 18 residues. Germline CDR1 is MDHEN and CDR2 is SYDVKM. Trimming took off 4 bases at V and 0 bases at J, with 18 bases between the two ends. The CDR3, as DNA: TGTGCCAGCAGTTCCCCCCACAGTCCCTCTGCAACTAATGAAAAACTGTTTTTT. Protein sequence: CASSSPHSPSATNEKLFF.

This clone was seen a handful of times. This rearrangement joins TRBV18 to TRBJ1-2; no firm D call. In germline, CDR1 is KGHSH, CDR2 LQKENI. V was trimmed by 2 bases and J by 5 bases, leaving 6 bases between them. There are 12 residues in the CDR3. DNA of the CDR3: TGTGCCAGCTCACCAACCGAGTATGGCTACACCTTC. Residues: CASSPTEYGYTF.

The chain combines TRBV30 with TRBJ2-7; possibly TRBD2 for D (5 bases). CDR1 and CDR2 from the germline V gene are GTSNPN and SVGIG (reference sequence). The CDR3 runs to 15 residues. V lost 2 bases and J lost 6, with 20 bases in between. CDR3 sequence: CAWSKAGASLGEQYF. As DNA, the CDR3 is TGTGCCTGGAGTAAGGCCGGTGCTAGCCTGGGCGAGCAGTACTTC. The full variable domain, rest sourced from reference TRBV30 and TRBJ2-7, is SQTIHQWPATLVQPVGSPLSLECTVEGTSNPNLYWYRQAAGRGLQLLFYSVGIGQISSEVPQNLSASRPQDRQFILSSKKLLLSDSGFYLCAWSKAGASLGEQYFGPGTRLTVT.

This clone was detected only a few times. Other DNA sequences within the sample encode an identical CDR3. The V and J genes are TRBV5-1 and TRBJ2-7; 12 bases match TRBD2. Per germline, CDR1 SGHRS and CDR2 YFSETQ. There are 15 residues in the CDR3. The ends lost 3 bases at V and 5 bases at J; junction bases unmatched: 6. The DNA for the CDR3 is TGCGCCAGCAGCTACCTAGCGGGGGGGGCCAACGAGCAGTACTTC. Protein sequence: CASSYLAGGANEQYF.

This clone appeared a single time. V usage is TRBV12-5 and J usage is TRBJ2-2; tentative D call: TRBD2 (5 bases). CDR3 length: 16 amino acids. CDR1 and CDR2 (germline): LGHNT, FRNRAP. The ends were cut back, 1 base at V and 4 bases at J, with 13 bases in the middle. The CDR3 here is CASGLGEAGRTGELFF. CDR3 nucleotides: TGTGCTAGTGGTTTGGGCGAGGCGGGCCGCACCGGGGAGCTGTTTTTT. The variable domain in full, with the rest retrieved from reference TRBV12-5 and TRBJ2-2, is DARVTQTPRHKVTEMGQEVTMRCQPILGHNTVFWYRQTMMQGLELLAYFRNRAPLDDSGMPKDRFSAEMPDATLATLKIQPSEPRDSAVYFCASGLGEAGRTGELFFGEGSRLTVL.

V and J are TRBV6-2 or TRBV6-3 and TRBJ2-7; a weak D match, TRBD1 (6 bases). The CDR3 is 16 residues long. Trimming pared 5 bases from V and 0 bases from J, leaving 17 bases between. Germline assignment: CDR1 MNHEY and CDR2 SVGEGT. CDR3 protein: CASSRPRDTSSYEQYF. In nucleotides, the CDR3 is TGTGCCAGCAGTCGACCCCGGGACACGAGCTCCTACGAGCAGTACTTC.

The CDR3 here is CAWRPPGQANTEAFF. The CDR3 nucleotides read TGTGCCTGGAGACCCCCGGGACAGGCCAACACTGAAGCTTTCTTT. The rearrangement links TRBV30 to TRBJ1-1; 8 bases are shared with TRBD1. Germline V gene sequence: CDR1 GTSNPN, CDR2 SVGIG (reference sequence). Trimming cost V 3 bases and J 2 bases; bases outside gene matches: 8. This CDR3 region has 15 residues.

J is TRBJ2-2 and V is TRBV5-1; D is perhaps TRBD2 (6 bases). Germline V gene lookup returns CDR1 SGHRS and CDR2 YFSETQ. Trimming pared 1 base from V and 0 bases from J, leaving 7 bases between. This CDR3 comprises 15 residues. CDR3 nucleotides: TGCGCCAGCAGCTTGTGGGGGGCGAACACCGGGGAGCTGTTTTTT. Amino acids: CASSLWGANTGELFF.

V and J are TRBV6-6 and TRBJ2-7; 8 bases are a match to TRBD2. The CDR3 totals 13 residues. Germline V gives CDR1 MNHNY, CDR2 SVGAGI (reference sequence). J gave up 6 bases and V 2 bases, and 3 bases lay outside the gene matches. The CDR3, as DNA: TGTGCCAGCAGTTACACCCGGGAGGGCGAGCAGTACTTC. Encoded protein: CASSYTREGEQYF.